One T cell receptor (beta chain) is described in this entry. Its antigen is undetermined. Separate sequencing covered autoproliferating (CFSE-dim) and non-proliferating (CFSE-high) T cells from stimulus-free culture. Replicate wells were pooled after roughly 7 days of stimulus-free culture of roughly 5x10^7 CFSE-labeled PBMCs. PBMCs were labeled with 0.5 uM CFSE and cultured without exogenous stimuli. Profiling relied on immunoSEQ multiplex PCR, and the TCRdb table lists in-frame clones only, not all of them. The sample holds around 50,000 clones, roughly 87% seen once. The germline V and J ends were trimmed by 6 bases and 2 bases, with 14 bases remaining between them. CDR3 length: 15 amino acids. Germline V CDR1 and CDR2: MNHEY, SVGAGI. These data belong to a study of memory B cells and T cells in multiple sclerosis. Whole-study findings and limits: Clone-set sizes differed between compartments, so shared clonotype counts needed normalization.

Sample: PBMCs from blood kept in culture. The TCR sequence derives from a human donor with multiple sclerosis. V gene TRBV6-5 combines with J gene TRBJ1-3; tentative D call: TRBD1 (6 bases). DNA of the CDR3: TGTGCCAGCAGCCTACAGGGTCGCCCTGGAAACACCATATATTTT. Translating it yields CASSLQGRPGNTIYF.